A selection of T cell receptor beta chains follows, all from one sample in a study of blood T cell repertoires in COVID-19. TCRdb's copy holds only in-frame clones and misses some; the assay was immunoSEQ multiplex PCR. The sample includes approximately 49,000 clones, around 84% of them seen just once. The material sequenced was peripheral blood. The receptors shown here come from a man aged 50 or older with acute or convalescent COVID-19. Each CDR3 is given with its conserved first and last residue. Some rows mark clone size as missing; the rest say once, few, many or name a class of expanded clone.

j_call v_call clone_size cdr3_aa
TRBJ2-2 TRBV28 NA CASLGGGGTGELFF
TRBJ1-2 TRBV7-9 NA CASSLGQNYGYTF
TRBJ1-2 TRBV4-1 NA CASSRTGGNYGYTF
TRBJ1-1 TRBV15 NA CATSRDYTDTEAFF
TRBJ2-7 TRBV28 NA CASSPGFEQYF
TRBJ2-7 TRBV4-2 few CASSQTPGGSLNEQYF
TRBJ2-7 TRBV5-6 few CASTGDSIYEQYF
TRBJ2-1 TRBV11-3 few CASSLGAGESSAYNEQFF
TRBJ2-7 TRBV6-6 NA CASSQRLAGYEQYF
TRBJ1-1 TRBV2 once CATVGTGVNTEAFF
TRBJ2-3 TRBV12-3/TRBV12-4 once CASSGPDTQYF
TRBJ1-2 TRBV6-6 NA CASSSFRQAGSYGYTF
TRBJ2-1 TRBV19 NA CASRITSGQGALNGQFF
TRBJ2-3 TRBV7-9 NA CASSPMGQGFTDTQYF
TRBJ1-3 TRBV12-3/TRBV12-4 once CASSQIQGNTIYF
TRBJ2-5 TRBV27 NA CASRLAGGWETQYF
TRBJ2-3 TRBV5-4 few CASSFRTSGRTDTQYF
TRBJ2-1 TRBV21-1 NA CASTEGTSGSGQFF
TRBJ2-7 TRBV28 NA CASSFMQGSNEQYF
TRBJ2-5 TRBV9 NA CASSVLPDRGRGETQYF
TRBJ1-1 TRBV19 once CASSSGQYNTEAFF
TRBJ2-4 TRBV10-3 NA CASAPAGTGAKNIQYF
TRBJ1-2 TRBV7-9 few CASNPGHLNYGYTF
TRBJ1-3 TRBV9 few CASSPPHGTPGNTIYF
TRBJ2-7 TRBV2 NA CASSEARVGTGVHEQYF
TRBJ2-3 TRBV20-1 NA CSASSRFLRDTQYF
TRBJ1-2 TRBV3-1/TRBV3-2 NA CASSQDSFAGAGGYTF
TRBJ1-2 TRBV3-1/TRBV3-2 NA CASSRATGPNYGYTF
TRBJ2-5 TRBV27 NA CASSSLAWETQYF
TRBJ1-6 TRBV27 NA CASSLSPRLTSGLHF
TRBJ2-3 TRBV24-1 once CATSVGGGSADTQYF
TRBJ1-1 TRBV19 NA CASKQGANTEAFF
TRBJ2-7 TRBV19 NA CASSPTADGAYEQYF
TRBJ1-6 TRBV14 NA CASSQLQDLNSPLHF
TRBJ2-2 TRBV6-5 NA CATIDVTGELFF
TRBJ1-4 TRBV5-1 NA CASSLALRTDEKLFF
TRBJ1-1 TRBV19 few CASTRDQGNTEAFF
TRBJ1-2 TRBV6-5 NA CASSYSGLDGYTF
TRBJ2-1 TRBV10-2 NA CASSELRRRGNEQFF
TRBJ1-2 TRBV27 few CASSFMGLQGPNYGYTF
TRBJ2-3 TRBV6-2/TRBV6-3 NA CASSYFGRGTDTQYF
TRBJ1-1 TRBV10-3 NA CATLPRQGTTEAFF
TRBJ2-2 TRBV6-5 NA CASDAGHFTGELFF
TRBJ2-7 TRBV6-1 NA CASSDALGDRAHEQYF
TRBJ2-5 TRBV5-1 NA CASSVQGMQETQYF
TRBJ2-7 TRBV7-7 NA CASSLAGGQGYEQYF
TRBJ2-1 TRBV5-1 NA CASSVRVDNEQFF
TRBJ2-3 TRBV7-9 NA CASSSRLTSTDTQYF
TRBJ1-1 TRBV3-1/TRBV3-2 NA CASSQDSSTEAFF
TRBJ1-4 TRBV7-8 NA CASSLAGVGNEKLFF
TRBJ2-1 TRBV9 NA CASSPRLAGGNEQFF